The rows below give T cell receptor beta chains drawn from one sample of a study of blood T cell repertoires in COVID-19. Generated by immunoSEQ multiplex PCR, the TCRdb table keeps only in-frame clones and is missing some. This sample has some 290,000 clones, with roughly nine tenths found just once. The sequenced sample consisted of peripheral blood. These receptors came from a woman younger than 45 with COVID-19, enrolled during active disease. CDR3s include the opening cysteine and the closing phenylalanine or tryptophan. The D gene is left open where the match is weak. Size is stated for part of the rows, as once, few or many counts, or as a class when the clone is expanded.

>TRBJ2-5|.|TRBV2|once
CASRYGGITETQYF
TGTGCCAGCAGGTACGGCGGGATTACAGAGACCCAGTACTTC
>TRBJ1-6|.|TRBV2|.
CASRLTTGYNSPLHF
TGTGCCAGCAGGCTCACCACAGGGTATAATTCACCCCTCCACTTT
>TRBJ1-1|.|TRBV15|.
CATSSDTTGPNTEAFF
TGTGCCACCAGCAGCGACACGACAGGCCCTAACACTGAAGCTTTCTTT
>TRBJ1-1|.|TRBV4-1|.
CASSQDRGGTEAFF
TGCGCCAGCAGCCAAGACAGGGGCGGGACTGAAGCTTTCTTT
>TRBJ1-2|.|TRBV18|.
CASSRYDILYGYTF
TGTGCCAGCTCACGCTACGACATCCTCTATGGCTACACCTTC
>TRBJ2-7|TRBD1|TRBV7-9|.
CASSLRTGGLSSYEQYF
TGTGCCAGCAGCTTGAGGACAGGGGGCTTAAGCTCCTACGAGCAGTACTTC
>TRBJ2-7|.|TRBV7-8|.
CASSSKVVWGVDEQYF
TGTGCCAGCAGCTCGAAAGTCGTATGGGGGGTCGACGAGCAGTACTTC
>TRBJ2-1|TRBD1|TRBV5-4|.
CASSSIRDSSYNEQFF
TGTGCCAGCAGCTCGATTCGGGACAGCTCCTACAATGAGCAGTTCTTC
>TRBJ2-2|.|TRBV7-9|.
CYSQGYGGELFF
TGTTATTCACAGGGTTATGGCGGGGAGCTGTTTTTT
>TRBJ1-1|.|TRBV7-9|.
CASSLARGGGTEAFF
TGTGCCAGCAGCTTAGCCAGGGGCGGAGGCACTGAAGCTTTCTTT
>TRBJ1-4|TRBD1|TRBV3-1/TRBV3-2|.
CASRTRGNNEKLFF
TGTGCCAGCCGCACCAGGGGGAATAATGAAAAACTGTTTTTT
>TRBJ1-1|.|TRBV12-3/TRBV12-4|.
CASSRTANTEAFF
TGTGCCAGCTCCAGGACAGCGAACACTGAAGCTTTCTTT
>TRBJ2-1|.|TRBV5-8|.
CASSFDSISYNEQFF
TGTGCCAGCAGCTTTGACAGCATTTCCTACAATGAGCAGTTCTTC
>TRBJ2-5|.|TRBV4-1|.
CASSQASVRVAETQYF
TGCGCCAGCAGCCAAGCGTCGGTCAGGGTAGCAGAGACCCAGTACTTC
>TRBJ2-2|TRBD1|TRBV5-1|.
CASSLWGQATGELFF
TGCGCCAGCAGCTTGTGGGGACAGGCCACCGGGGAGCTGTTTTTT
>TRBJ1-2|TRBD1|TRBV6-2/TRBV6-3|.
CASSYVGQGGYGYTF
TGTGCCAGCAGTTACGTGGGACAGGGAGGCTATGGCTACACCTTC
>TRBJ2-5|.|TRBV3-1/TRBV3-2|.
CASSPLQGGLETQYF
TGTGCCAGCAGCCCCCTTCAAGGAGGGCTAGAGACCCAGTACTTC
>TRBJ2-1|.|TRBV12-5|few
CASGPTTRLGPYNEQFF
TGTGCTAGTGGCCCTACCACCCGACTAGGTCCCTACAATGAGCAGTTCTTC
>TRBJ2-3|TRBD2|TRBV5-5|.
CASRIIAGARTDTQYF
TGTGCCAGCAGGATTATAGCGGGGGCCCGCACAGATACGCAGTATTTT
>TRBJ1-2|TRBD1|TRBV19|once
CASIARDRGRYGYTF
TGTGCCAGTATAGCCCGGGACAGGGGACGGTATGGCTACACCTTC
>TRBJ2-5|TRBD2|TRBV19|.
CASRRGAGGFGETQYF
TGTGCCAGTAGAAGAGGAGCGGGGGGATTTGGAGAGACCCAGTACTTC
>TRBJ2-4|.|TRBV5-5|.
CASSLDEGRAKNIQYF
TGTGCCAGCAGCTTGGACGAGGGGAGGGCCAAAAACATTCAGTACTTC
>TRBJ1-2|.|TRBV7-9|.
CASSLEPTGVLEGYTF
TGTGCCAGCAGCTTAGAACCCACAGGTGTCCTTGAGGGCTACACCTTC
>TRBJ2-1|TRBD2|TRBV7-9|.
CASSLPSKSGGHLYEQFF
TGTGCCAGCAGCTTGCCTTCGAAGAGCGGGGGGCACTTATATGAGCAGTTCTTC
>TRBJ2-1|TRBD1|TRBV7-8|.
CASSAGDRTNNEQFF
TGTGCCAGCAGCGCCGGGGACAGAACCAACAATGAGCAGTTCTTC
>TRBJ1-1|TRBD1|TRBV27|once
CASSFTTGGSGTEAFF
TGTGCCAGCAGTTTTACGACAGGGGGTTCGGGGACTGAAGCTTTCTTT
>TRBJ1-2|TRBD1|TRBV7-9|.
CASSLARDRGVGGYTF
TGTGCCAGCAGCTTAGCCCGGGACAGGGGGGTCGGTGGCTACACCTTC
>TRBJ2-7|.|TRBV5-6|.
CASSLLRSEQYF
TGTGCCAGCAGCTTGTTGAGGTCCGAGCAGTACTTC
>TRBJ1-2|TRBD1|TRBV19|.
CASRSLTGGGGGYTF
TGTGCCAGTAGAAGCCTAACAGGGGGCGGAGGAGGCTACACCTTC
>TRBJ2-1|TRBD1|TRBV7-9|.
CASSLDRTGNEQFF
TGTGCCAGCAGCCTGGACAGGACAGGCAATGAGCAGTTCTTC
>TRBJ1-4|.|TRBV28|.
CASSPPGEDFEKLFF
TGTGCCAGCAGCCCCCCGGGAGAAGACTTCGAAAAACTGTTTTTT
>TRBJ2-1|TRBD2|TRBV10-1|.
CASSELAGGAGEQFF
TGCGCCAGCAGTGAGCTAGCGGGGGGCGCGGGGGAGCAGTTCTTC
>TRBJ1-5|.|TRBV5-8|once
CASSLEGGGQPQHF
TGTGCCAGCAGCTTGGAGGGGGGAGGGCAGCCCCAGCATTTT
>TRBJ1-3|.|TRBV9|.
CASSPSQGLNTIYF
TGTGCCAGCAGCCCCTCCCAGGGATTAAACACCATATATTTT
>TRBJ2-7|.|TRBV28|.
CASSLIDRGKYF
TGTGCCAGCAGCCTCATAGATCGGGGGAAGTACTTC
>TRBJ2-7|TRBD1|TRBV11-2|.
CASSFHRGPSYEQYF
TGTGCCAGCAGCTTTCACAGGGGGCCATCCTACGAGCAGTACTTC
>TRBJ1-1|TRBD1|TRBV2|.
CASTGTGGFNTEAFF
TGTGCCAGCACCGGGACAGGGGGTTTTAACACTGAAGCTTTCTTT
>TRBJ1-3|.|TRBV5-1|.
CASSSLGVPGNTIYF
TGCGCCAGCAGCTCCCTCGGGGTACCCGGAAACACCATATATTTT
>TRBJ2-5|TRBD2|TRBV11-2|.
CASSLGHWASGEETQYF
TGTGCCAGCAGCTTAGGGCATTGGGCTAGCGGAGAAGAGACCCAGTACTTC
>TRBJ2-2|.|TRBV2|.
CASSRGNTGELFF
TGTGCCAGCAGTAGAGGAAACACCGGGGAGCTGTTTTTT
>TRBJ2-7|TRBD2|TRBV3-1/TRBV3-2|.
CASSQGGGGITYEQYF
TGTGCCAGCAGCCAAGGGGGCGGGGGGATCACCTACGAGCAGTACTTC
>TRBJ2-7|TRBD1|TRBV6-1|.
CASSEVSGGSYEQYF
TGTGCCAGCAGTGAAGTATCAGGGGGTTCCTACGAGCAGTACTTC
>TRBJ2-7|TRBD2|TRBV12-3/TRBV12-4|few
CASSLTSGYEQYF
TGTGCCAGCAGTTTGACTAGCGGGTACGAGCAGTACTTC